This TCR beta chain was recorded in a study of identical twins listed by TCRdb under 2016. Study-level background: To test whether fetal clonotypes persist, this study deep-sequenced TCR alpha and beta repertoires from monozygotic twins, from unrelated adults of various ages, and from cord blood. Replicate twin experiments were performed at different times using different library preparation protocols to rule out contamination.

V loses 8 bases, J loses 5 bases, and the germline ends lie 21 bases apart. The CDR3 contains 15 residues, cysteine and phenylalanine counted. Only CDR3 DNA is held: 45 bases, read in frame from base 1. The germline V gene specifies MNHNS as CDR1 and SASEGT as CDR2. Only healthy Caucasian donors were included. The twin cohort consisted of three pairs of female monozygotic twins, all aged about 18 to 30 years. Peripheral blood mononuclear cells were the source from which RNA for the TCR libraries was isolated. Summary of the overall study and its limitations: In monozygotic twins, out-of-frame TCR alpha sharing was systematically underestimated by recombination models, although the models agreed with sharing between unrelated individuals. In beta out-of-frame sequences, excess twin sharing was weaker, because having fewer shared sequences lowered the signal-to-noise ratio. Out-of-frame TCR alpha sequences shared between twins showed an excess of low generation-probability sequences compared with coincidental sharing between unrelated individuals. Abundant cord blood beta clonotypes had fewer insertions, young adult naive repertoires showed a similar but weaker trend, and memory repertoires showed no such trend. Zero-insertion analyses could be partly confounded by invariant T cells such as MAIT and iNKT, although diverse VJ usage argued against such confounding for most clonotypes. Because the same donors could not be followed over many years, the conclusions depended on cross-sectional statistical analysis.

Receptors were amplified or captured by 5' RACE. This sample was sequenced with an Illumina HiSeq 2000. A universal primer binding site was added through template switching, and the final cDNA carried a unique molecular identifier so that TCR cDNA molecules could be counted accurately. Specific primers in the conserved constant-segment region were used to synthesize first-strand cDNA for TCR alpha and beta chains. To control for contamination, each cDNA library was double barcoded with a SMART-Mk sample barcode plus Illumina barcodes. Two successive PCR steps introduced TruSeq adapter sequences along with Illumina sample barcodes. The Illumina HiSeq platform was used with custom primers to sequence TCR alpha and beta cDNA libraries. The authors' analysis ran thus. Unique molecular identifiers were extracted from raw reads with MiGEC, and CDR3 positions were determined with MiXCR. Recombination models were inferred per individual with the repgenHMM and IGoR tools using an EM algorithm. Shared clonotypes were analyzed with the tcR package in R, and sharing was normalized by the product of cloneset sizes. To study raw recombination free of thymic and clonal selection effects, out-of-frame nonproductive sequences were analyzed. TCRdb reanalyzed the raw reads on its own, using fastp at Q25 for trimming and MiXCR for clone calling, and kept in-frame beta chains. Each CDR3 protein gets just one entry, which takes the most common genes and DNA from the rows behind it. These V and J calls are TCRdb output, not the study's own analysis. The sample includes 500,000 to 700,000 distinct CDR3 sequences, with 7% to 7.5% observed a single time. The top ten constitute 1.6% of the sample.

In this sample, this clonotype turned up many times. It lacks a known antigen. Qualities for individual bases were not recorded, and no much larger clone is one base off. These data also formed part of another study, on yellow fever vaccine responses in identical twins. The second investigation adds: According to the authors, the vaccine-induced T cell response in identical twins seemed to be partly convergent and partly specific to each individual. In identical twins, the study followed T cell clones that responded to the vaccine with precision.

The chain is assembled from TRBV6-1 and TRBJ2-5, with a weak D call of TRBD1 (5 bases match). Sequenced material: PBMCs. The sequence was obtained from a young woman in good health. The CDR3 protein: CASEDYRGGSETQYF. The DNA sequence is TGTGCCAGCGAAGATTATAGGGGTGGTTCGGAGACCCAGTACTTC.